The entry below describes one T cell receptor (beta chain). Its cognate antigen has yet to be identified. Qualities for individual bases were not recorded, and no much larger clone is one base off. The immunoSEQ Assay, a bias-controlled multiplex PCR, was used to amplify TCRbeta CDR3 regions from genomic DNA. In the paper's pipeline: Nucleated cell counts per sample were estimated from amplification of reference gene primers within the assay. Sequence reads were collapsed and filtered to measure the absolute abundance of every unique TCRbeta CDR3 rearrangement. For each sample, productive Simpson clonality was calculated by taking the square root of Simpson's diversity index across productive rearrangements. Held by TCRdb, this immuneACCESS table contains in-frame sequences only and omits some clones. Under half of the omission traces to an unresolved V gene where checked; the cause of the rest is unknown. The DNA was the basis for D and trimming; V, J and clone size are from that table. The table for this sample lists roughly 350,000 clones; 80% to 90% of them were counted only once. Together, the top ten hold about 10% of the sample.

This entry comes from a study of blood T cell repertoires in COVID-19 (TCRdb year 2020). About the study as a whole: Samples from collaborators originated in the United States, Italy and Spain and spanned both the acute and convalescent phases of COVID-19. A freely available public database, intended as a resource for researchers studying the immune response to SARS-CoV-2, is where the repertoires were released. Samples were obtained from the ongoing ImmuneRACE study (first 160 participants) and from over 1,000 subjects provided by 6 global collaborators. Where available, HLA class I and class II types were obtained from metadata supplied by the sample provider rather than from assay-based typing. A de-identified subject ID, COVID-19 status, age in years and sex were almost always included in the sample metadata. The material from the prospective study consisted of cDNA or gDNA derived from T cells, B-cell-depleted T cells, or PBMCs. Deeply sampled blood TCRbeta repertoires from subjects exposed to, actively infected with, or recovered from COVID-19 were included in the dataset. What the study reported, not specific to this receptor: How much clinical and demographic metadata was included differed by source and by participant, and the metadata was provided uncurated.

In Seattle, one collaborating source enrolled patients while the infection was active and tracked those patients longitudinally over the course of disease. The collaborating institutions used their own protocols to collect whole blood in K2EDTA tubes. For TCRbeta analysis, collaborators shipped samples as frozen whole blood, isolated PBMCs, or DNA extracted from either of those sample types. V lost 5 bases and J lost 4 bases; the stretch between them is 11 bases long. Via the germline V gene (reference sequence), CDR1 is SEHNR and CDR2 FQNEAQ. The CDR3 measures 13 amino acids from cysteine to phenylalanine. This entry keeps only the CDR3 DNA: 39 bases, framed from base 1.

The clonotype originates from a woman in her 30s with COVID-19, enrolled during active disease. The chain is encoded by TRBV7-9 joined to TRBJ1-1; TRBD1 is possibly the D segment (5 matching bases). Sequenced material: peripheral blood. Read as DNA, the sequence is TGTGCCAGCAGCGCAAGGGGCACCACTGAAGCTTTCTTT. This translates into CASSARGTTEAFF.